This is a list of T cell receptor beta chains from one sample in a study of CD8+ T cells in alopecia areata. Method: immunoSEQ multiplex PCR; TCRdb's copy keeps in-frame clones and lacks some. The repertoire consists of 200,000 or so clones, with about three fifths occurring once and the leading ten covering 5.5% to 6%. This material consisted of CD4+ T cells sorted from blood, taken at week 24, from a patient treated with tofacitinib. These receptors were obtained from a human donor with alopecia areata. CDR3s include the opening cysteine and the closing phenylalanine or tryptophan. The order of the fields is V gene, D gene, J gene, clone size, CDR3 DNA, CDR3 protein. A D gene is named only where the DNA matches it firmly. Some rows mark clone size as missing; the rest say once, few, many or name a class of expanded clone.

TRBV4-3	NA	TRBJ1-1	NA	TGCGCCAGCAGCCAAAGGGCGCAGGGAAACACTGAAGCTTTCTTT	CASSQRAQGNTEAFF
TRBV5-6	NA	TRBJ1-5	NA	TGTGCCAGCAGCTTTTTTAGGGCTCAGCCCCAGCATTTT	CASSFFRAQPQHF
TRBV7-2	TRBD2	TRBJ2-7	NA	TGTGCCAGCAGCGCCCGACTAGCGGGAGGGGTCTACGAGCAGTACTTC	CASSARLAGGVYEQYF
TRBV5-6	NA	TRBJ1-3	NA	TGTGCCAGCAGCTGGGATTACTCTGGAAACACCATATATTTT	CASSWDYSGNTIYF
TRBV5-6	NA	TRBJ1-1	few	TGTGCCAGCAGCCCGGACGGACGGAACACTGAAGCTTTCTTT	CASSPDGRNTEAFF
TRBV5-5	NA	TRBJ2-5	NA	TGCGCCAGCAGCCAAGTCAGGACAGAGACCCAGTACTTC	CASSQVRTETQYF
TRBV28	TRBD1	TRBJ1-6	few	TGTGCCACCTCAGGGGGAGAGCTTAGCGACTTT	CATSGGELSDF
TRBV6-6	TRBD2	TRBJ2-7	NA	TGTGCCAGCACCCTCGGCGGGACTAGAAGGGATTACGAGCAGTACTTC	CASTLGGTRRDYEQYF
TRBV25-1	NA	TRBJ1-5	NA	TGTGCCAGCAGTGGCAGTGTCAGGCTCATCAATCAGCCCCAGCATTTT	CASSGSVRLINQPQHF
TRBV29-1	NA	TRBJ2-5	NA	TGCAGCGTGACGGGGGCTCAAGAGACCCAGTACTTC	CSVTGAQETQYF
TRBV18	NA	TRBJ2-7	NA	TGTGCCAGCTCAAGTATCGGGCTAGGGGATGCCGAGCAGTACTTC	CASSSIGLGDAEQYF
TRBV2	TRBD1	TRBJ2-7	NA	TGTGCCAGCAGTGTGGACAGGGCCACCTACGAGCAGTACTTC	CASSVDRATYEQYF
TRBV5-1	TRBD2	TRBJ2-4	NA	TGCGCCAGCAGCTCCCCAGCGGGGGATCTAGCCAAAAACATTCAGTACTTC	CASSSPAGDLAKNIQYF
TRBV6-6	NA	TRBJ2-3	NA	TGTGCCAGCAGTTACTCTCGACTAGAGATCGCAGATACGCAGTATTTT	CASSYSRLEIADTQYF
TRBV5-1	NA	TRBJ2-5	few	TGCGCCAGCAGCTTTTCACAGGGAGGAGAGACCCAGTACTTC	CASSFSQGGETQYF
TRBV5-1	NA	TRBJ2-3	NA	TGCGCCAGCAGCTCGCATATACAGGCAGATACGCAGTATTTT	CASSSHIQADTQYF
TRBV7-2	TRBD2	TRBJ2-3	NA	TGTGCCAGCAGCCCTCGAAGTAGCGGGGGGGTCACAGATACGCAGTATTTT	CASSPRSSGGVTDTQYF
TRBV9	NA	TRBJ2-4	few	TGTGCCAGCAGCGTCGACGGCGACAGGCGGAGCCAGTACTTC	CASSVDGDRRSQYF
TRBV11-2	NA	TRBJ2-7	NA	TGTGCCAGCAGCTCCGTCAGCGGAGTGTCCTCCGAGCAGTACTTC	CASSSVSGVSSEQYF
TRBV4-1	NA	TRBJ1-1	NA	TGCGCCAGCAGCCAAGCTAACAGTGACTATGCTTTCTTT	CASSQANSDYAFF
TRBV14	NA	TRBJ2-5	NA	TGTGCCAGCAGCCCACTACCGGGGCAGCAACAAGAGACCCAGTACTTC	CASSPLPGQQQETQYF
TRBV28	TRBD1	TRBJ2-5	few	TGTGCCAGCAGGACCCTTTGGACAGGGGGACGTGAGACCCAGTACTTC	CASRTLWTGGRETQYF
TRBV10-3	NA	TRBJ2-4	NA	TGTGCCATCAGTGAGAACAGGGGAGGCGAAAACATTCAGTACTTC	CAISENRGGENIQYF
TRBV27	NA	TRBJ2-2	NA	TGTGCCAGCAGTTACGGATTCACCGGGGAGCTGTTTTTT	CASSYGFTGELFF
TRBV29-1	NA	TRBJ2-7	few	TGCAGCGTTGAAGAGCGGGTCACAAGCTCCTACGAGCAGTACTTC	CSVEERVTSSYEQYF
TRBV6-5	NA	TRBJ1-5	NA	TGTGCCAGCAGTTACGACGCAGAAAACAATCAGCCCCAGCATTTT	CASSYDAENNQPQHF
TRBV30	NA	TRBJ1-2	NA	TGTGCCTGGAGTGCGTCAGAGAACTATGGCTACACCTTC	CAWSASENYGYTF
TRBV7-2	NA	TRBJ1-5	NA	TGTGCCAGCAGCTTAGCTATAGATCAGCCCCAGCATTTT	CASSLAIDQPQHF
TRBV29-1	NA	TRBJ1-1	few	TGCAGCGTTGGGAGGTACCAGAACACTGAAGCTTTCTTT	CSVGRYQNTEAFF
TRBV6-5	TRBD1	TRBJ2-7	NA	TGTGCCAGCAGGAAGACAGGGAAGAGCTCCTACGAGCAGTACTTC	CASRKTGKSSYEQYF
TRBV4-1	TRBD2	TRBJ2-1	NA	TGCGCCAGCAGCCGAGATAGCGGGCGGATCTCCTACAATGAGCAGTTCTTC	CASSRDSGRISYNEQFF
TRBV10-3	NA	TRBJ2-7	NA	TGTGCCATCAGTGGGGCTAGCTACGAGCAGTACTTC	CAISGASYEQYF
TRBV18	NA	TRBJ2-7	NA	TGTGCCAGCTCACCTAACGCCCTGGACGAGCAGTACTTC	CASSPNALDEQYF
TRBV5-4	NA	TRBJ1-1	NA	TGTGCCAGCAGCCGGAGGGGGGACACTGAAGCTTTCTTT	CASSRRGDTEAFF
TRBV6-6	NA	TRBJ1-2	once	TGTGCCAGCAGCCAACAGGGATACTACACCTTC	CASSQQGYYTF
TRBV5-1	NA	TRBJ2-7	NA	TGCGCCAGCAGCTCCCGGGACACTAACTCCTACGAGCAGTACTTC	CASSSRDTNSYEQYF
TRBV18	NA	TRBJ2-3	NA	TGTGCCAGCTCACCATCTTCAGCTAGCACAGATACGCAGTATTTT	CASSPSSASTDTQYF
TRBV29-1	NA	TRBJ2-3	few	TGCAGCGTTGAGTCGCAGGGAGGCACAGATACGCAGTATTTT	CSVESQGGTDTQYF
TRBV29-1	NA	TRBJ2-7	NA	TGCAGCGTTCTACAGTTATCCTCCTACGAGCAGTACTTC	CSVLQLSSYEQYF
TRBV5-4	NA	TRBJ2-5	NA	TGTGCCAGCAGCTGGATTGCCGGGACGGGTGAAGAGACCCAGTACTTC	CASSWIAGTGEETQYF
TRBV29-1	TRBD1	TRBJ2-2	NA	TGCAGCGTACTACAGGGGCCGAACACCGGGGAGCTGTTTTTT	CSVLQGPNTGELFF
TRBV15	NA	TRBJ1-1	few	TGTGCCACCAGCGGACGGATGAACACTGAAGCTTTCTTT	CATSGRMNTEAFF
TRBV10-3	NA	TRBJ2-2	few	TGTGCCCTAAAATCTAGGAGCGACACCGGGGAGCTGTTTTTT	CALKSRSDTGELFF
TRBV2	NA	TRBJ1-1	NA	TGTGCCAGCAATGCCGGGACGGCGAACACTGAAGCTTTCTTT	CASNAGTANTEAFF
TRBV18	TRBD1	TRBJ2-5	few	TGTGCCAGCTCACCTGGGACAGGGGAGACCCAGTACTTC	CASSPGTGETQYF
TRBV7-2	NA	TRBJ2-7	NA	TGTGCCAGCAGCTTAGGAGGCAGGGCGGACGAGCAGTACTTC	CASSLGGRADEQYF
TRBV10-3	NA	TRBJ2-2	NA	TGTGCCATCAGTGATGGCATGGACACCGGGGAGCTGTTTTTT	CAISDGMDTGELFF
TRBV10-3	TRBD1	TRBJ2-6	few	TGTGCCATCAGTGAGTCGACTGGGACAGGACGGGCCAACGTCCTGACTTTC	CAISESTGTGRANVLTF
TRBV7-9	NA	TRBJ2-7	NA	TGTGCCAGCAGCCAGAGAGGTTACGAGCAGTACTTC	CASSQRGYEQYF
TRBV5-1	TRBD2	TRBJ2-1	NA	TGCGCCAGCAGCTTGGGTGGGACTACCTACCTCATCAATGAGCAGTTCTTC	CASSLGGTTYLINEQFF
TRBV29-1	NA	TRBJ2-2	few	TGCAGCGCGAAAACAGGATCGAACACCGGGGAGCTGTTTTTT	CSAKTGSNTGELFF
TRBV29-1	NA	TRBJ2-3	NA	TGCAGCGAAGCCCGCGGAGATACGCAGTATTTT	CSEARGDTQYF
TRBV6-6	TRBD2	TRBJ2-3	few	TGTGCCAGCACCGCGGGAGGGTCAACAGATACGCAGTATTTT	CASTAGGSTDTQYF